What follows are 7 T cell receptor beta chains derived from one specimen sequenced in a study of monozygotic twins with inflammatory bowel disease. TCRdb re-called the 5' RACE reads; one entry per CDR3 protein, DNA not given. Seen in this sample are 110,000 to 150,000 distinct CDR3 sequences; the ten most common clones hold around 1.3%. The sample was blood. The source of these receptors is a human donor with ulcerative colitis or Crohn's disease, or a healthy co-twin of an affected twin (not recorded which).

The chain recombines TRBV6-1 with TRBJ2-2. The CDR3 is 14 amino acids. Germline V lookup: CDR1 MNHNS, CDR2 SASEGT. CDR3 amino acids: CATLTKLGTGELFF.

The chain uses TRBV27 and TRBJ2-7; checking the TCRdb D call of TRBD1 is not possible without DNA. The CDR3 has 15 amino acids. Germline lookup yields CDR1 MNHEY and CDR2 SMNVEV (reference sequence). The CDR3 here is CASSSAPGPAYEQYF.

The chain has TRBV5-1 and TRBJ2-1; TCRdb selects TRBD2, and the lack of DNA leaves this call unchecked. The CDR3 contains 18 residues. CDR1 is SGHRS and CDR2 is YFSETQ in the germline V gene. CDR3 loop: CASSLPGTSGTSYNEQFF.

V usage is TRBV7-9 and J usage is TRBJ1-1. Germline V CDR1 and CDR2: SEHNR, FQNEAQ (reference sequence). This CDR3 is built from 11 residues. This CDR3 is CASSVLPEAFF.

The chain is built from TRBV5-1 and TRBJ1-5; TCRdb indicates TRBD1, and absent DNA this call remains unverified. In germline, CDR1 is SGHRS, CDR2 YFSETQ. This CDR3 region has 16 residues. CDR3 region: CASSLGQGAGGQPQHF.

The rearrangement links TRBV4-2 to TRBJ1-1. The CDR3 covers 13 residues. Germline V lookup: CDR1 LGHNA, CDR2 YNFKEQ. This chain's CDR3 is CASSQDWVTEAFF.

The V call is TRBV5-4, the J call TRBJ2-2; the TCRdb call, TRBD2, lacks DNA for checking. This CDR3 spans 13 amino acids. Germline lookup yields CDR1 SGHNT and CDR2 YYREEE (reference sequence). The CDR3 loop reads CASSAGNTGELFF.